A single sample is the source of the 32 T cell receptor beta chains below, sequenced in a study of blood T cell repertoires in COVID-19. Measured with immunoSEQ multiplex PCR; TCRdb has only the in-frame clones, and not every one. The table records roughly 100,000 clones, around 84% of them present only once. Sequencing used peripheral blood. The receptors here all came from a man aged 60 to 69 with acute or convalescent COVID-19.

The V and J genes are TRBV7-8 and TRBJ1-1; TRBD1 might be the D (5 bases). V lost 1 base and J 10 bases, leaving 13 bases between the germline ends. The CDR3 runs 13 residues. From germline, CDR1 is SGHVS and CDR2 FQNEAQ. Here the CDR3 DNA reads TGTGCCAGCAGCTTAGGGGCGGGGGTTCGAGCTTTCTTT. It codes for CASSLGAGVRAFF.

This chain uses TRBV24-1 with TRBJ2-3, with a possible D match to TRBD1 (5 bases). The CDR3 is 14 residues long. Looked up from germline, CDR1 is KGHDR and CDR2 is SFDVKD. Trimming took off 2 bases at V and 4 bases at J, with 9 bases between the two ends. CDR3 sequence: CATSDSRVPDTQYF. In DNA form, the CDR3 reads TGTGCCACCAGTGATTCCAGGGTACCAGATACGCAGTATTTT.

The V call is TRBV6-5, the J call TRBJ2-7; D is possibly TRBD2 (5 bases). Trimming took off 11 bases at V and 0 bases at J, with 17 bases between the two ends. This CDR3 spans 14 amino acids. The germline gives CDR1 MNHEY, CDR2 SVGAGI. The CDR3 bases are TGTGCCTCGAGAGGGCGGATTAGCTCCTACGAGCAGTACTTC. Translating it yields CASRGRISSYEQYF.

This clone was seen a handful of times. The chain links TRBV5-1 to TRBJ1-2; 7 bases align to TRBD1. With 0 bases clipped from V and 0 bases from J, the junction kept 2 bases outside the gene matches. CDR3 length: 15 amino acids. Germline values: CDR1 SGHRS, CDR2 YFSETQ. Written as DNA, the CDR3 is TGCGCCAGCAGCTTGGCCGACAGGGCTAACTATGGCTACACCTTC. It specifies CASSLADRANYGYTF.

This clone was detected only a few times. The rearrangement uses TRBV30 and TRBJ1-5; the match to TRBD1 covers 12 bases. Germline lookup yields CDR1 GTSNPN and CDR2 SVGIG (reference sequence). V gave up 4 bases and J gave up 6 bases; unmatched junction bases: 4. This CDR3 spans 14 amino acids. The CDR3 is CAWKGQGAIQPQHF. In DNA form, the CDR3 reads TGTGCCTGGAAGGGACAGGGGGCGATTCAGCCCCAGCATTTT.

This clone was seen a few times. The gene calls are TRBV9 and TRBJ2-1; 8 bases are shared with TRBD1. Germline V CDR1 and CDR2: SGDLS, YYNGEE. This CDR3 is built from 15 residues. The junction had 6 bases not matched to a gene; V was cut back by 3 bases and J by 4 bases. In DNA, the CDR3 is TGTGCCAGCAGCGAAGGACAGGGATGGTACAATGAGCAGTTCTTC. It specifies CASSEGQGWYNEQFF.

The CDR3 DNA reads as TGCGCCAGCAGCAGAGGGACAGACTCCTACGAGCAGTACTTC. This encodes CASSRGTDSYEQYF. V is TRBV5-1 and J is TRBJ2-7, with 7 bases aligning to TRBD1. This CDR3 is built from 14 residues. V shed 4 bases and J 0 bases; nucleotides not matched to a gene: 4. Germline V lookup: CDR1 SGHRS, CDR2 YFSETQ.

This chain uses TRBV5-6 with TRBJ1-1; D is possibly TRBD1 (6 bases). Trimming pared 2 bases from V and 3 bases from J, leaving 17 bases between. This CDR3 region has 16 residues. Per the germline V gene, CDR1 is SGHDT and CDR2 is YYEEEE. The CDR3 is CASSFERRTAHTEAFF. DNA for the CDR3: TGTGCCAGCAGCTTCGAACGAAGGACAGCCCACACTGAAGCTTTCTTT.

J is TRBJ2-3 and V is TRBV7-2, with D perhaps TRBD2 (5 bases). The CDR3 has 13 residues. Germline CDR1 reads SGHTA; CDR2 reads FQGNSA. The V gene lost 1 base and the J gene lost 3 bases, with 5 bases spanning the gap. The CDR3 DNA follows: TGTGCCAGCAGCTTAGGCGGGACAGATACGCAGTATTTT. It codes for CASSLGGTDTQYF.

The V and J genes are TRBV19 and TRBJ1-1; tentative D call: TRBD1 (5 bases). The CDR3 loop spans 14 amino acids. V lost 7 bases and J lost 3, with 15 bases in between. Germline values: CDR1 LNHDA, CDR2 SQIVND (reference sequence). CDR3 protein: CASTPVWGDTEAFF. The CDR3 DNA follows: TGTGCCAGTACCCCCGTTTGGGGGGACACTGAAGCTTTCTTT.

The genes are TRBV18 and TRBJ2-2, with a possible D match to TRBD2 (6 bases). Looked up from germline, CDR1 is KGHSH and CDR2 is LQKENI. The CDR3 consists of 18 residues. V lost 3 bases to trimming and J lost 5 bases, with 22 bases between them. CDR3 sequence: CASSPSAGGARTTGELFF. As DNA, the CDR3 is TGTGCCAGCTCACCCTCCGCCGGGGGTGCAAGGACAACCGGGGAGCTGTTTTTT.

This chain joins TRBV27 and TRBJ2-7, with 7 bases identical to TRBD1. V lost 1 base and J lost 1; bases outside the gene matches: 4. The V gene's germline CDR1 is MNHEY and CDR2 SMNVEV (reference sequence). The CDR3 covers 15 residues. The CDR3: CASSLYGRGSYEQYF. CDR3 in DNA: TGTGCCAGCAGTTTATACGGCAGGGGGTCCTACGAGCAGTACTTC.

The chain couples TRBV28 to TRBJ2-5, with TRBD2 matching over 8 bases. The V segment lost 7 bases and the J segment 2 bases; nucleotides outside the gene matches: 6. Germline V gives CDR1 MDHEN, CDR2 SYDVKM. This CDR3 comprises 14 residues. DNA of the CDR3: TGTGCCAGCACACCACGGGGGGGTCAAGAGACCCAGTACTTC. It yields the protein CASTPRGGQETQYF. The full variable domain, rest sourced from reference TRBV28 and TRBJ2-5, is DVKVTQSSRYLVKRTGEKVFLECVQDMDHENMFWYRQDPGLGLRLIYFSYDVKMKEKGDIPEGYSVSREKKERFSLILESASTNQTSMYLCASTPRGGQETQYFGPGTRLLVL.

The chain links TRBV4-2 to TRBJ2-7, with 10 nucleotides matching TRBD1. Per germline, CDR1 LGHNA and CDR2 YNFKEQ. V lost 4 bases and J lost 3; bases outside the gene matches: 12. The CDR3 is made up of 17 amino acids. This CDR3 is CASSPRQGARAIYEQYF. CDR3 sequence (DNA): TGTGCCAGCAGCCCCCGACAGGGGGCCAGAGCAATCTACGAGCAGTACTTC.

CDR3 in DNA: TGTGCCAGCAGCTTGCAGGGGCGCACAGATACGCAGTATTTT. Translating gives CASSLQGRTDTQYF. This chain uses TRBV5-4 with TRBJ2-3; tentatively, D is TRBD1 (6 bases). This CDR3 spans 14 amino acids. V dropped 1 base and J dropped 1 base, with 7 bases sitting between them. CDR1 and CDR2 (germline): SGHNT, YYREEE (reference sequence).

This clone was picked up a small number of times. J is TRBJ1-2 and V is TRBV19; 9 positions agree with TRBD1. The germline gives CDR1 LNHDA, CDR2 SQIVND (reference sequence). The CDR3 loop spans 12 amino acids. The V gene end was trimmed by 8 bases and the J gene end by 8 bases; junction bases not matched to a gene: 6. CDR3 loop: CASVQGARGYTF. Written as DNA, the CDR3 is TGTGCCAGTGTACAGGGGGCGCGGGGCTACACCTTC.

This chain links TRBV6-1 with TRBJ2-3; D is perhaps TRBD2 (6 bases). The V end was cut by 1 base, the J end by 6 bases, with 11 bases between. CDR1 and CDR2 (germline): MNHNS, SASEGT. The CDR3 is 14 amino acids. The CDR3 DNA reads as TGTGCCAGCAGTGAAGTGGGGAGGCTGGATACGCAGTATTTT. Amino acid sequence: CASSEVGRLDTQYF.

This clone has just one count. The chain has TRBV4-3 and TRBJ1-1; D is undetermined. The CDR3 spans 15 residues. Per the germline V gene, CDR1 is LGHNA and CDR2 is YSLEER. V lost 2 bases to trimming and J lost 3 bases, with 13 bases between them. CDR3 bases: TGCGCCAGCAGCCAAAGTTTGGTGAGGGACACTGAAGCTTTCTTT. It specifies CASSQSLVRDTEAFF.

The CDR3 is CASKTGQMNTEAFF. The CDR3 DNA sequence: TGTGCCAGCAAAACGGGACAGATGAACACTGAAGCTTTCTTT. V usage is TRBV6-5 and J usage is TRBJ1-1; 7 bases match TRBD1. Germline assignment: CDR1 MNHEY and CDR2 SVGAGI. J lost 0 bases, V lost 7 bases, and 5 bases had no gene match. The CDR3 runs 14 residues.

The rearrangement links TRBV7-2 to TRBJ1-1; maybe TRBD1 (6 bases). V lost 8 bases and J 4 bases, leaving 8 bases between the germline ends. In germline, CDR1 is SGHTA, CDR2 FQGNSA. This CDR3 has 11 residues. CDR3 sequence (DNA): TGTGCCAGCCAGGGGAGCACTGAAGCTTTCTTT. This codes for CASQGSTEAFF.

The chain links TRBV6-6 to TRBJ1-6; D perhaps matches TRBD1 (6 bases). The CDR3 runs to 15 residues. Trimming took off 2 bases at V and 10 bases at J, with 15 bases between the two ends. Germline lookup yields CDR1 MNHNY and CDR2 SVGAGI (reference sequence). The CDR3: CASSYHLRGKSPLHF. The CDR3 DNA reads TGTGCCAGCAGTTACCATCTCAGGGGTAAATCACCCCTCCACTTT.

This chain links TRBV6-5 with TRBJ1-5; D is unresolved. V was pared by 6 bases and J by 0 bases, with 9 bases between. The CDR3 has 14 residues. Germline V gives CDR1 MNHEY, CDR2 SVGAGI. The CDR3 reads CASRESSSNQPQHF. CDR3 sequence (DNA): TGTGCCAGCAGAGAGTCGAGTAGCAATCAGCCCCAGCATTTT.

This clone has a single count. This chain links TRBV11-3 with TRBJ2-3; weak D call: TRBD1 (5 bases). Trimming shortened V by 0 bases and J by 7 bases, and 8 bases separated the two germline ends. The CDR3 covers 13 residues. Germline V gene sequence: CDR1 SGHNT, CDR2 YENEEA. CDR3 residues: CASSLERQHTQYF. CDR3 DNA: TGTGCCAGCAGCTTAGAAAGACAGCATACGCAGTATTTT.

The chain recombines TRBV6-5 with TRBJ1-5; 7 bases fit TRBD1. The germline V gene encodes CDR1 MNHEY and CDR2 SVGAGI. This CDR3 comprises 13 residues. The V segment lost 6 bases and the J segment 4 bases; nucleotides outside the gene matches: 3. The CDR3 bases are TGTGCCAGCAGCAACAGGGGTAATCAGCCCCAGCATTTT. Translated: CASSNRGNQPQHF.

This chain uses TRBV7-9 with TRBJ1-1; D possibly corresponds to TRBD1 (5 bases). This CDR3 has 13 residues. The germline V and J ends were trimmed by 0 bases and 11 bases, with 13 bases remaining between them. Germline V gene sequence: CDR1 SEHNR, CDR2 FQNEAQ (reference sequence). The CDR3 DNA is TGTGCCAGCAGCTTAGCGGGCAGGGTAGACGCTTTCTTT. Residues: CASSLAGRVDAFF.

This rearrangement joins TRBV27 to TRBJ1-4, with D possibly TRBD1 on 5 matching bases. V lost 4 bases and J lost 0, with 12 bases in between. The CDR3 has 16 amino acids. The germline V gene encodes CDR1 MNHEY and CDR2 SMNVEV (reference sequence). DNA of the CDR3: TGTGCCAGCAGTTCCAACCCAGGGACAACTAATGAAAAACTGTTTTTT. Translation: CASSSNPGTTNEKLFF.

Here the CDR3 DNA reads TGTGCCAGCAGGGGGGGAGAACACGGCACAGATACGCAGTATTTT. Translating gives CASRGGEHGTDTQYF. The chain joins TRBV6-6 to TRBJ2-3; a possible D gene is TRBD2 (6 bases). This CDR3 comprises 15 residues. CDR1 and CDR2 from the germline V gene are MNHNY and SVGAGI (reference sequence). Trimming cost V 6 bases and J 1 base, with 14 bases left between them.

The chain combines TRBV28 with TRBJ1-1; D ambiguous. The V gene lost 6 bases and the J gene lost 10 bases, with 21 bases spanning the gap. CDR3 length: 14 residues. From germline, CDR1 is MDHEN and CDR2 SYDVKM. The CDR3 spells CASSPPGVRNGAFF. The CDR3 DNA follows: TGTGCCAGCAGCCCCCCCGGGGTGAGGAATGGAGCTTTCTTT. Full variable domain (remainder filled in from reference TRBV28 and TRBJ1-1): DVKVTQSSRYLVKRTGEKVFLECVQDMDHENMFWYRQDPGLGLRLIYFSYDVKMKEKGDIPEGYSVSREKKERFSLILESASTNQTSMYLCASSPPGVRNGAFFGQGTRLTVV.

V and J are TRBV19 and TRBJ1-6; no definite D call. Germline-derived CDR1 and CDR2 are LNHDA and SQIVND (reference sequence). Trimming shortened V by 1 base and J by 0 bases, and 7 bases separated the two germline ends. The CDR3 runs 16 residues. The CDR3 DNA reads as TGTGCCAGTAGTATAGTAGCTGGCTCCTATAATTCACCCCTCCACTTT. Amino acid sequence: CASSIVAGSYNSPLHF.

The chain couples TRBV18 to TRBJ1-5; TRBD1 matches at 7 bases. This CDR3 region has 15 residues. The junction had 7 bases not matched to a gene; V was cut back by 6 bases and J by 2 bases. Per germline, CDR1 KGHSH and CDR2 LQKENI. The CDR3 DNA is TGTGCCAGCTCCATACGACAGGGAGGCAATCAGCCCCAGCATTTT. This gives the protein CASSIRQGGNQPQHF.

The DNA of the CDR3 is TGTGCCAGCAGCTTAATGACAGACTACGAGCAGTACGTC. This gives the protein CASSLMTDYEQYV. This sequence joins TRBV7-2 and TRBJ2-7; D is possibly TRBD1 (5 bases). Germline lookup yields CDR1 SGHTA and CDR2 FQGNSA. The V and J ends lost 2 bases and 3 bases respectively, with 8 bases between them. This CDR3 has 13 amino acids.

The rearrangement joins TRBV18 to TRBJ2-3, with 10 positions matching TRBD1. Germline V gene data show CDR1 as KGHSH and CDR2 as LQKENI. This CDR3 comprises 15 residues. With 8 bases clipped from V and 4 bases from J, the junction kept 9 bases outside the gene matches. The CDR3 sequence is CASALGTGDADTQYF. The CDR3 DNA follows: TGTGCCAGCGCCTTAGGGACAGGGGATGCAGATACGCAGTATTTT.